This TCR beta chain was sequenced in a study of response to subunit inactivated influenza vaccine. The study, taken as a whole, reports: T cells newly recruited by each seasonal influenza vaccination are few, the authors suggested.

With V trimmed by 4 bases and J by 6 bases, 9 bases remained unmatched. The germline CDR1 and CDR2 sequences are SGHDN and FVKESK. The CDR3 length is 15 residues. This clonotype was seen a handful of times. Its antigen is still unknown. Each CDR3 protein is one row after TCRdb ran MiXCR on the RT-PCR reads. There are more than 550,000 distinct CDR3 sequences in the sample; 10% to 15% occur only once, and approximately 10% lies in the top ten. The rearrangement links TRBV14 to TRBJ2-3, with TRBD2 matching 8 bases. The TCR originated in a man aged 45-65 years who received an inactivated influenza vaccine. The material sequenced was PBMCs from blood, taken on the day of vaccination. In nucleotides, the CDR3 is TGTGCCAGCAGCCCCAGCGGCCTAGCGGGTGATACGCAGTATTTT. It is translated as CASSPSGLAGDTQYF.